This TCR beta chain was sequenced in a study of cytomegalovirus exposure and HLA in healthy donors. PCR amplification relied on 60 Vbeta primers (plus 13 Jbeta primers). The table came from immunoSEQ multiplex PCR; TCRdb's copy has only in-frame clones and leaves some out. The table includes nearly 65,000 clones, around 73% detected once. Study conclusions and caveats: Only CMV serostatus was available as immune exposure information.

The length of the CDR3 is 15 residues. Germline CDR1 is SGHRS and CDR2 is YFSETQ. Losses at the gene ends were 4 bases for V and 4 bases for J; bases not matched to a gene: 8. Comment on this clone: The antigen remains unidentified.

This chain joins TRBV5-1 and TRBJ1-2; 9 bases are a match to TRBD1. Sequencing was performed on PBMCs. This TCR derives from a man in his forties or fifties in good health and CMV-seronegative. DNA for the CDR3: TGCGCCAGCAGCGGAACAGGGGGCGCAGGCTATGGCTACACCTTC. Amino acids: CASSGTGGAGYGYTF.